One sample yielded the 12 T cell receptor beta chains listed below, sequenced in a study of cytomegalovirus exposure and HLA in healthy donors. The PCR ran on 60 Vbeta and 13 Jbeta primers. Measured with immunoSEQ multiplex PCR; TCRdb has only the in-frame clones, and not every one. Of approximately 150,000 clones in the sample, over 70% were seen once. The sequenced sample consisted of PBMCs. These receptors were taken from a man aged 18 to 35 in good health and CMV-seropositive.

CDR3 protein: CSVTRASDTEAFF. The CDR3 nucleotides are TGCAGCGTTACCAGGGCCAGCGACACTGAAGCTTTCTTT. The chain is built from TRBV29-1 and TRBJ1-1, with D tentatively TRBD1 (5 bases). Between the trimmed V and J ends, which lost 5 bases and 3 bases, there was a span of 13 bases. Germline CDR1 SQVTM, CDR2 ANQGSEA. The CDR3 consists of 13 residues. Drawing the rest from reference TRBV29-1 and TRBJ1-1, the complete variable domain is SAVISQKPSRDICQRGTSLTIQCQVDSQVTMMFWYRQQPGQSLTLIATANQGSEATYESGFVIDKFPISRPNLTFSTLTVSNMSPEDSSIYLCSVTRASDTEAFFGQGTRLTVV.

CDR3 residues: CASSPGPLAGAFGEQFF. CDR3 sequence (DNA): TGTGCCAGCAGCCCGGGCCCACTAGCGGGAGCATTCGGCGAGCAGTTCTTC. This sequence joins TRBV7-2 and TRBJ2-1; 11 positions match TRBD2. Germline V gene sequence: CDR1 SGHTA, CDR2 FQGNSA. With 5 bases clipped from V and 10 bases from J, the junction kept 16 bases outside the gene matches. This CDR3 is 17 amino acids long.

The V gene is TRBV11-2, the J gene TRBJ1-1; 7 positions agree with TRBD1. Germline CDR1 and CDR2: SGHAT and FQNNGV. The CDR3 runs 19 residues. V lost 5 bases, J lost 2 bases, and 20 bases stayed unmatched. The CDR3 sequence is CASSLLAGQPLVINTEAFF. The CDR3 DNA follows: TGTGCCAGCAGCCTCTTAGCGGGACAGCCACTCGTCATTAACACTGAAGCTTTCTTT.

J is TRBJ1-5 and V is TRBV4-1; a weak D match, TRBD1 (5 bases). V dropped 0 bases and J dropped 9 bases, with 15 bases sitting between them. This CDR3 comprises 15 residues. Germline V lookup: CDR1 MGHRA, CDR2 YSYEKL. The CDR3 is CASSQDLSRGGPQHF. Written as DNA, the CDR3 is TGCGCCAGCAGCCAAGATTTGTCGCGGGGCGGGCCCCAGCATTTT.

The chain links TRBV27 to TRBJ2-2, with D perhaps TRBD1 (6 bases). CDR1 is MNHEY and CDR2 is SMNVEV in the germline V gene (reference sequence). The V end lost 0 bases, the J end lost 1 base, and 9 bases lay between the germline ends. The CDR3 sequence is 16 residues long. This CDR3 is CASSLSGQLNTGELFF. The CDR3 DNA reads TGTGCCAGCAGTTTATCGGGACAATTGAACACCGGGGAGCTGTTTTTT.

The chain carries TRBV11-2 and TRBJ1-6, with D maybe TRBD1 (5 bases). The germline V and J ends were trimmed by 1 base and 10 bases, with 14 bases remaining between them. Germline CDR1 reads SGHAT; CDR2 reads FQNNGV. The CDR3 is 15 residues long. The CDR3 region is CASSLVGRVRSPLHF. The CDR3 DNA sequence: TGTGCCAGCAGCTTAGTGGGCAGGGTGAGGTCACCCCTCCACTTT.

There are a few counts of this clone. The chain uses TRBV25-1 and TRBJ2-5; D is unresolved. CDR3 length: 14 residues. V shed 3 bases and J shed 5 bases, with 13 bases lying between them. CDR1 and CDR2 (germline): MGHDK, SYGVNS. CDR3 sequence: CASSDEVVFETQYF. CDR3 in DNA: TGTGCCAGCAGTGACGAGGTTGTGTTTGAGACCCAGTACTTC.

J is TRBJ2-2 and V is TRBV12-5; D perhaps matches TRBD1 (6 bases). The V gene lost 7 bases and the J gene lost 0 bases, with 12 bases spanning the gap. The CDR3 totals 15 residues. Germline lookup yields CDR1 LGHNT and CDR2 FRNRAP. CDR3 DNA sequence: TGTGCTAGTGCACCGAGGACAGCGAACACCGGGGAGCTGTTTTTT. This gives the protein CASAPRTANTGELFF.

This clone came up a few times. The chain links TRBV27 to TRBJ2-7; 8 bases are shared with TRBD1. Looked up from germline, CDR1 is MNHEY and CDR2 is SMNVEV (reference sequence). Trimming at V came to 5 bases and at J to 3 bases, leaving 6 bases not matched to a gene. The CDR3 extends over 14 amino acids. CDR3 protein: CASSPGQAYYEQYF. DNA for the CDR3: TGTGCCAGCAGTCCGGGACAGGCCTACTACGAGCAGTACTTC.

J is TRBJ2-1 and V is TRBV10-3; 11 bases fit TRBD2. The J segment lost 8 bases and the V segment lost 4 bases, leaving 4 bases of the junction unmatched. In germline, CDR1 is ENHRY, CDR2 SYGVKD. The CDR3 sequence is 14 residues long. DNA of the CDR3: TGTGCCATCAGTGTAGCGGGGGGGCCTCATGAGCAGTTCTTC. The encoded protein is CAISVAGGPHEQFF.

The chain has TRBV19 and TRBJ2-7, with D possibly matching TRBD2 (6 bases). Germline V CDR1 and CDR2: LNHDA, SQIVND (reference sequence). The CDR3 is made up of 13 amino acids. V shed 11 bases and J shed 2 bases, with 16 bases lying between them. CDR3 DNA: TGTGCCGCGTCCGGCGGGAAAACCTACGAGCAGTACTTC. Translating gives CAASGGKTYEQYF.

J is TRBJ1-5 and V is TRBV4-1, with D hard to call. CDR1 and CDR2 (germline): MGHRA, YSYEKL. V was clipped by 0 bases and J by 0 bases, with 9 bases between them. This CDR3 is 16 amino acids long. In DNA, the CDR3 is TGCGCCAGCAGCCAAGAGTGGACTTATAGCAATCAGCCCCAGCATTTT. Residues: CASSQEWTYSNQPQHF.